This TCR beta chain stems from a study of CD8 T cells in ankylosing spondylitis. Scientists made TCR beta libraries using quantitative 5'-RACE with molecular barcodes. MiXCR was run by TCRdb on the 5' RACE reads, yielding one entry per CDR3 protein. The profile shows roughly 670,000 distinct CDR3 sequences, 15% to 20% of them singletons. With respect to this clonotype: Its matching antigen is unknown.

Overall study results and limits: Reportedly, disease-linked clones are significantly enriched in ankylosing spondylitis patients' matched synovial fluid. A TCR beta motif made of about 8 highly homologous variants seemed typical of ankylosing spondylitis blood. Both synovial fluid and blood in reactive arthritis had previously been reported to carry some motif variants.

CDR3 size: 16 residues. The V gene's germline CDR1 is MDHEN and CDR2 SYDVKM. V lost 6 bases, J lost 5 bases, and 14 bases stayed unmatched. This chain joins TRBV28 and TRBJ2-7, with 9 bases matching TRBD1. This TCR derives from a male donor with ankylosing spondylitis. Sequencing was carried out using blood, either unsorted or a sorted T cell fraction (not recorded which). CDR3 residues: CASRPTPGQGGDEQYF. In nucleotides, the CDR3 is TGTGCCAGCAGACCCACCCCGGGACAGGGAGGGGACGAGCAGTACTTC.